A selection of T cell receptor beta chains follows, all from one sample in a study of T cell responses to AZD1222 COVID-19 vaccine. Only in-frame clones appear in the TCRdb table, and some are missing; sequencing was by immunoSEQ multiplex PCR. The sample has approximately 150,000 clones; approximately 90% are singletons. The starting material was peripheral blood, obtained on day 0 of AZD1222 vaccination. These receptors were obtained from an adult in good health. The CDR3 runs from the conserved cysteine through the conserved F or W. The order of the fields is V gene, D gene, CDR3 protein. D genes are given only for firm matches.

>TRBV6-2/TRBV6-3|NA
CASSLVGQLYGYTF
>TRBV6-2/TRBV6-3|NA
CASSYSIQGAYGYTF
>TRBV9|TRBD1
CASSVEAGGAWETQYF
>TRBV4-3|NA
CASSQDLGQENNEQFF
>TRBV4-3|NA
CASSQGPADGYTF
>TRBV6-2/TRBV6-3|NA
CASSYSNPGKGIQYF
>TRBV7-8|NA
CASSIGQHLGEKLFF
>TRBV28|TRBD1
CASITPGQGARGYTF
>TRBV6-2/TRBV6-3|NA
CASSYKDRPQHF
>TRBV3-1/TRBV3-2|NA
CASSRESENTEAFF
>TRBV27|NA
CASSFLGSSNQETQYF
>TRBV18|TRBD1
CASSMDRGFSYEQYF
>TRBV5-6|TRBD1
CASSLGDRANQPQHF
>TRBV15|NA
CATSGRGGYSSYNSPLHF
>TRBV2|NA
CASRATDNEQFF
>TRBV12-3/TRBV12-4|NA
CASSLRAHTEAFF
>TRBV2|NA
CASRGGTGTTEAFF
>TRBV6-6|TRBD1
CASSPSLGTGILAIQYF
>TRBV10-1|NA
CASSEWTGTGELFF
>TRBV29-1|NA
CSVAAGLNEKLFF
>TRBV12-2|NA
CASRLRPGHISNQPQHF
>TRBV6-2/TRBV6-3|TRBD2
CASSPSGSVSHEQYF
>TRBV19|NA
CASSIAGSGANVLTF
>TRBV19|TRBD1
CASGQGQPLNEKLFF
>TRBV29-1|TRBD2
CSVDGLAGPYEQYF
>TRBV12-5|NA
CASGLTNVLTF
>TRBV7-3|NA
CASSLTGTPIGTQYF
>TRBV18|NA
CASSPMAGRSGELFF
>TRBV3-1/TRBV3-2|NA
CASSRTGRSGEQFF
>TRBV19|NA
CAVKPQNTEAFF
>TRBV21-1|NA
CASSTSDRQGSHLTDTQYF
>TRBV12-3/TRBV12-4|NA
CASSFGGYYGYTF
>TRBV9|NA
CASSVAASYNEQFF
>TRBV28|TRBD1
CAGHSTGGVTEAFF
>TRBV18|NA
CASSLEGRNYGYTF
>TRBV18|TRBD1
CASSDGTGGLLGTEAFF
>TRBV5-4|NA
CASSQGNNSPLHF
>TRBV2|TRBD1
CASKGAGSGNQPQHF
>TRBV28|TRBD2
CASSLGSGRYYEQYF
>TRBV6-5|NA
CASTLSVSGETQYF
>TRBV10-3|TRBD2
CAISQSGGRNYNEQFF
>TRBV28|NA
CASYSWGREGGYTF
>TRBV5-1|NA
CASSSRVGELMNEKLFF
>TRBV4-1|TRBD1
CASSQADREEGYTF
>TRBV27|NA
CASSLTHSNYGYTF
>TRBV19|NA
CASRTGFTGELFF
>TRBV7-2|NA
CASSTSLLNEQYF
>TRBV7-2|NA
CASSPGRSYEQYF
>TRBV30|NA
CAWSFRDWTLYEQYF
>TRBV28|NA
CASSSTWGYTF
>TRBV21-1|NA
CASSTAMNTEAFF
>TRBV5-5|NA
CASSLEVYYNEQFF